This TCR beta chain was sequenced during a study of spatial heterogeneity in lung cancer. General study results and limits: Ubiquitous nonsynonymous mutations were tracked by counts of ubiquitous expanded TCRs, and regional ones by counts of regional expanded TCRs. In tumors, expanded intratumoral alpha and beta TCR counts tracked mutation counts.

Time point noted: sample taken at primary tumor resection. A unique molecular identifier was attached to every TCR cDNA molecule. TCRdb independently ran MiXCR on the 5' RACE reads; one entry per CDR3 protein. The sample includes some 9,000 distinct CDR3 sequences, over 4.5% seen only once; the top ten take 24%. Germline V gene lookup returns CDR1 ENHRY and CDR2 SYGVKD. V dropped 2 bases and J dropped 2 bases, with 15 bases sitting between them. The length of the CDR3 is 16 residues. This clonotype showed up many times. What it recognizes is unknown. The receptor's source is a female donor with early-stage non-small cell lung cancer. The chain uses TRBV10-3 and TRBJ2-5, with TRBD2 as a possible D gene (6 bases). The source material was lung tumor tissue, sampled at surgery. CDR3 residues: CAISEAQGTGQETQYF. In DNA form, the CDR3 reads TGTGCCATCAGTGAGGCCCAAGGGACTGGACAAGAGACCCAGTACTTC.